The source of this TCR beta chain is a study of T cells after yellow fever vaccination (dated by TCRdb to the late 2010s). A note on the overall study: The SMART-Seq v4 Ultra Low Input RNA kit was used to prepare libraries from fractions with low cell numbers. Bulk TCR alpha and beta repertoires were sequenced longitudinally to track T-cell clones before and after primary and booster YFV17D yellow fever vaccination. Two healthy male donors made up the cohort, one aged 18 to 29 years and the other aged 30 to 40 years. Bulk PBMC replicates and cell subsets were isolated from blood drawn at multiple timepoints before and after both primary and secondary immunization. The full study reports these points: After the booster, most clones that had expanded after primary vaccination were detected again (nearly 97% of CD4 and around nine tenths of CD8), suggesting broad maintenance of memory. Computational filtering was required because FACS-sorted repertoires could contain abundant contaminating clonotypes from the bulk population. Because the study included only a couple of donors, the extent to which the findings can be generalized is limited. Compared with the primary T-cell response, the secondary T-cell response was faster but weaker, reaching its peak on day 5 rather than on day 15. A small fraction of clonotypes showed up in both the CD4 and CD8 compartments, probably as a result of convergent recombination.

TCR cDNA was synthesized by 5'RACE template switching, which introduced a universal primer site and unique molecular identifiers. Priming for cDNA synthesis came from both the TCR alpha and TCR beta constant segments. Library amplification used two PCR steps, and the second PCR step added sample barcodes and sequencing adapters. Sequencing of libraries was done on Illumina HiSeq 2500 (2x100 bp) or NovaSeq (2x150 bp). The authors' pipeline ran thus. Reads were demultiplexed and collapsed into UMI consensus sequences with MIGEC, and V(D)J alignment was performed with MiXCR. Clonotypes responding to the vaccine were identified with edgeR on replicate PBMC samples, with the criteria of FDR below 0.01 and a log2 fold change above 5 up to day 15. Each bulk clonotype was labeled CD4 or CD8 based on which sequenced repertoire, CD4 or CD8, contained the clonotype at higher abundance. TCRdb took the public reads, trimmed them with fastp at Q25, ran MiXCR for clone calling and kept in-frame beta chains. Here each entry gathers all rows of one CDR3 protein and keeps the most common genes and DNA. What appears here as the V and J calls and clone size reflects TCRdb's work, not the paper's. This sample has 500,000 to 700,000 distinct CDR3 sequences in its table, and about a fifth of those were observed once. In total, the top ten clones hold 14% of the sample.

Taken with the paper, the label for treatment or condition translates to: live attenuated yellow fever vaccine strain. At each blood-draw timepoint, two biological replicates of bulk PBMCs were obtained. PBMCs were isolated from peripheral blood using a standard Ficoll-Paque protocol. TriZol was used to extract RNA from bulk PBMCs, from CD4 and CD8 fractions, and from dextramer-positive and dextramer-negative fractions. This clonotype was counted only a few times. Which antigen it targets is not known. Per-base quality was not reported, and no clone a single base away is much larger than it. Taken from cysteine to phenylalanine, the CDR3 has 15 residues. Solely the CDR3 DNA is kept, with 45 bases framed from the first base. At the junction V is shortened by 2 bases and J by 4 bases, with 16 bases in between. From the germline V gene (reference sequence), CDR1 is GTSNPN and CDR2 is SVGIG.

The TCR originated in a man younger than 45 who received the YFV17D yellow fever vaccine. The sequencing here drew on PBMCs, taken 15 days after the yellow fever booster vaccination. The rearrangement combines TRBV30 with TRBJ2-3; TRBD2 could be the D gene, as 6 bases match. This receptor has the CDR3 CAWSLTGARADTQYF. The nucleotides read TGTGCCTGGAGTTTAACGGGAGCCCGTGCAGATACGCAGTATTTT.